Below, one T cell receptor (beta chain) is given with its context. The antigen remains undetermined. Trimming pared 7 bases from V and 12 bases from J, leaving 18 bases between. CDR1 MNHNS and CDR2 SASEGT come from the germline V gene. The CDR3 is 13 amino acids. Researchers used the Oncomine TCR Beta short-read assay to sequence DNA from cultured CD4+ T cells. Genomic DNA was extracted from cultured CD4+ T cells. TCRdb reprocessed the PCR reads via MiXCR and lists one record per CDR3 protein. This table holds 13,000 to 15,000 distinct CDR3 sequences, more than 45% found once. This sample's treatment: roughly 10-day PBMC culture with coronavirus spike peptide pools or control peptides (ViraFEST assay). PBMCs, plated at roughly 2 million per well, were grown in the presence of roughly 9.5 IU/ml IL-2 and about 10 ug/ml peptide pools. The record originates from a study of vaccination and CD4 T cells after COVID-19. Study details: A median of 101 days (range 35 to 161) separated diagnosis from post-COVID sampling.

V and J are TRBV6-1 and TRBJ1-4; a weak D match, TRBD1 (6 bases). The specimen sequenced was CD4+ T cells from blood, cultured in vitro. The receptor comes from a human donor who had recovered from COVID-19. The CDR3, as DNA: TGTGCCAGCATGGTGGGGGGGGCCTGGGAACTGTTTTTT. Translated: CASMVGGAWELFF.